These T cell receptor beta chains were read from a single sample in a study of T cells after yellow fever vaccination. TCRdb fed the 5' RACE reads into MiXCR, producing one record per CDR3 protein. The sample includes hundreds of thousands of distinct CDR3 sequences, about 4% of them seen just once. The sequencing used PBMCs, collected 5 days after the yellow fever booster vaccination. Receptor source: a man aged 18 to 30 who received the YFV17D yellow fever vaccine. Each CDR3 is given with its conserved first and last residue. A D gene is named only where the DNA matches it firmly. Size values are once, few and many counts, or a class for expanded clones, and some rows have none.

j_call | d_call | clone_size | v_call | cdr3_length | cdr3_nt | cdr3_aa
TRBJ1-6 | - | - | TRBV12-5 | 15 | TGTGCTAGTGGTCACGTTGTTAATTATAATTCACCCCTCCACTTT | CASGHVVNYNSPLHF
TRBJ1-2 | TRBD1 | - | TRBV7-8 | 14 | TGTGCCAGCAGCCTAGGACAGGGCCCCTATGGCTACACCTTC | CASSLGQGPYGYTF
TRBJ2-3 | - | - | TRBV20-1 | 15 | TGCAGTGCTAGACTTCCGACAAGTAGCACAGATACGCAGTATTTT | CSARLPTSSTDTQYF
TRBJ2-5 | - | many | TRBV12-3/TRBV12-4 | 14 | TGTGCCAGCAGTATTGAACGTGTACAAGAGACCCAGTACTTC | CASSIERVQETQYF
TRBJ2-7 | - | - | TRBV6-6 | 13 | TGTGCCAGCAGTTACGACGACTCCTACGAGCAGTACTTC | CASSYDDSYEQYF
TRBJ2-7 | TRBD1 | few | TRBV20-1 | 13 | TGCAGTGCTACCGGGACAGGGACGGGCGAGCAGTACTTC | CSATGTGTGEQYF
TRBJ2-6 | - | - | TRBV27 | 17 | TGTGCCAGCAGTTTATTAGGGGGACATCGGGGGGCCAACGTCCTGACTTTC | CASSLLGGHRGANVLTF
TRBJ2-1 | - | - | TRBV9 | 15 | TGTGCCAGCAGCGTCAAGGGGGGCACCTACAATGAGCAGTTCTTC | CASSVKGGTYNEQFF
TRBJ1-2 | TRBD1 | - | TRBV4-3 | 14 | TGCGCCAGCAGCCAGTACAGGGGGCGGGTTGGCTACACCTTC | CASSQYRGRVGYTF
TRBJ1-6 | TRBD1 | many | TRBV7-2 | 14 | TGTGCCAGCAGCTCACAGGGGCCCAATTCACCCCTCCACTTT | CASSSQGPNSPLHF
TRBJ2-6 | - | - | TRBV5-4 | 15 | TGTGCCAGCAGCCCGGACAGATCTGGGGCCAACGTCCTGACTTTC | CASSPDRSGANVLTF
TRBJ1-2 | - | - | TRBV28 | 14 | TGTGCCAGCAGGCCACCTCTATCAGAATATGGCTACACCTTC | CASRPPLSEYGYTF
TRBJ1-1 | - | - | TRBV6-6 | 13 | TGTGCCAGCAGTGGGCGTATAAACACTGAAGCTTTCTTT | CASSGRINTEAFF
TRBJ2-1 | - | few | TRBV20-1 | 11 | TGCAGCCAAACAGGGTTTAGGGAGCAGTTCTTC | CSQTGFREQFF
TRBJ2-5 | TRBD1 | many | TRBV6-2/TRBV6-3 | 13 | TGTGCCAGCAGAACCAGACAGGGAGAGACCCAGTACTTC | CASRTRQGETQYF
TRBJ1-1 | - | - | TRBV29-1 | 17 | TGCAGCGTTGAAGATCCCGGATTAGGGCTCACGAACACTGAAGCTTTCTTT | CSVEDPGLGLTNTEAFF
TRBJ2-2 | - | few | TRBV7-3 | 14 | TGTGCCAGCACGTTCATGACCGGGAGCGGGGAGCTGTTTTTT | CASTFMTGSGELFF
TRBJ1-2 | - | - | TRBV7-6 | 13 | TGTGCCAGCAGCCGTTACAGGGACTATGGCTACACCTTC | CASSRYRDYGYTF